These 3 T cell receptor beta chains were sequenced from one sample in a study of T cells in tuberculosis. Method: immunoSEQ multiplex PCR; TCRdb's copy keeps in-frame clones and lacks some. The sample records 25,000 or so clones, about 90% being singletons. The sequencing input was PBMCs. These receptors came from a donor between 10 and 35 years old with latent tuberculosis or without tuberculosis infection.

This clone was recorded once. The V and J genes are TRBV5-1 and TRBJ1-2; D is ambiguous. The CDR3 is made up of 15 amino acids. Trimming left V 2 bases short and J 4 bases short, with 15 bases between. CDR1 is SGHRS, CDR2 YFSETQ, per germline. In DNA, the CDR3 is TGCGCCAGCAGCTTTGAGGCATACAAAGCCTATGGCTACACCTTC. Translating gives CASSFEAYKAYGYTF.

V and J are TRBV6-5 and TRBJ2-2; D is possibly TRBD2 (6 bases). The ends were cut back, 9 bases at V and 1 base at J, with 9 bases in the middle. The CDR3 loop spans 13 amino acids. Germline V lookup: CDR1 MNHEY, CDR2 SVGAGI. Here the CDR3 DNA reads TGTGCCAGTTCCGGGGGGAACACCGGGGAGCTGTTTTTT. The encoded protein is CASSGGNTGELFF.

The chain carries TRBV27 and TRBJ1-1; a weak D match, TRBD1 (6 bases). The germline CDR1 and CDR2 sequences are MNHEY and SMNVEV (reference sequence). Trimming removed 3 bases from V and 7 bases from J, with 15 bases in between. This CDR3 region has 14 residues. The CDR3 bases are TGTGCCAGCAGTTTCCGGACAGCTTTCGGTGAAGCTTTCTTT. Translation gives CASSFRTAFGEAFF.